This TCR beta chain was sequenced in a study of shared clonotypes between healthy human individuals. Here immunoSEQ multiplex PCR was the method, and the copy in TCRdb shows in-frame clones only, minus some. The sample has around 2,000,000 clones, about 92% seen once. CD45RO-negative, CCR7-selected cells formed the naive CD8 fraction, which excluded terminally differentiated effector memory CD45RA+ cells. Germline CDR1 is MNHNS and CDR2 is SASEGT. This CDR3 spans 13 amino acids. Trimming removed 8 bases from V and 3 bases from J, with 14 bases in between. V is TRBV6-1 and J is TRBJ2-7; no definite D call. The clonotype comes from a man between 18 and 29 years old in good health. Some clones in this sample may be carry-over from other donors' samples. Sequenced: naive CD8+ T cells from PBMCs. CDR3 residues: CASEPDNSYEQYF. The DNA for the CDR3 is TGTGCCAGCGAACCCGACAACAGCTACGAGCAGTACTTC.